This T cell receptor beta chain was identified in a study of beta chain features in type 1 diabetes. The whole isolated RNA underwent reverse transcription, so sequencing captured expressed TCRB transcripts. Assay: immunoSEQ multiplex PCR; the TCRdb copy retains only in-frame clones and omits some. Among 680,000 or so clones listed, 15% to 18% were seen once. V shed 4 bases and J 3 bases; nucleotides not matched to a gene: 13. The germline V gene encodes CDR1 MNHNS and CDR2 SASEGT. CDR3 length: 18 amino acids. The table lists this clone with a few counts. The rearrangement links TRBV6-1 to TRBJ2-7; 12 nucleotides line up with TRBD2. Sequencing was done on a sample of naive CD4+ T cells from blood. This TCR was recovered from a man aged 18 to 29 in good health. DNA of the CDR3: TGTGCCAGCAGTGTCCACCGACTAGCGGGAGAATTAATCTACGAGCAGTACTTC. It specifies CASSVHRLAGELIYEQYF.